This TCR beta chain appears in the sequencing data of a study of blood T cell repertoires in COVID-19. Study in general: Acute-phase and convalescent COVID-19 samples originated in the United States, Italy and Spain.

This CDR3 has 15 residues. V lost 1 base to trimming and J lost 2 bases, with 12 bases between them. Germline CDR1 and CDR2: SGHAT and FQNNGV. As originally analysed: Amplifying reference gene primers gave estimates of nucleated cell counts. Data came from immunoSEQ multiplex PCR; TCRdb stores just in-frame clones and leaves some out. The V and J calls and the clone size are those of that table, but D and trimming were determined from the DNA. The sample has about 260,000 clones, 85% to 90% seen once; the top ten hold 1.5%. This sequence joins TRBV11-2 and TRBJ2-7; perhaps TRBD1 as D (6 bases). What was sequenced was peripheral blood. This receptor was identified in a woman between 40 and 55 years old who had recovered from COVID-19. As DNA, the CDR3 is TGTGCCAGCAGCTTAGGACCCTCAGGGGCCTACGAGCAGTACTTC. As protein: CASSLGPSGAYEQYF. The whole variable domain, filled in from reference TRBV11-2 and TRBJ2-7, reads EAGVAQSPRYKIIEKRQSVAFWCNPISGHATLYWYQQILGQGPKLLIQFQNNGVVDDSQLPKDRFSAERLKGVDSTLKIQPAKLEDSAVYLCASSLGPSGAYEQYFGPGTRLTVT.